Listed below are T cell receptor beta chains from one sample, sequenced in a study of cytomegalovirus exposure and HLA in healthy donors. Repertoires were generated with immunoSEQ multiplex PCR, while TCRdb's copy carries only in-frame clones and drops some. This table has around 120,000 clones, around 88% appearing once. Sequenced sample: PBMCs. These receptors all come from a man younger than 30 in good health and CMV-seronegative. Both conserved end residues are part of each CDR3. The order of the fields is V gene, CDR3 length, D gene, clone size, J gene, CDR3 protein, CDR3 DNA. D genes are given only for firm matches. A row's size may be missing; if present it is once, few, many or a size class.

V gene: TRBV7-2
CDR3 length: 14
D gene: TRBD1
clone size: -
J gene: TRBJ1-2
CDR3 protein: CASSPGQGGYGYTF
CDR3 DNA: TGTGCCAGCAGCCCAGGACAGGGGGGCTATGGCTACACCTTC

V gene: TRBV29-1
CDR3 length: 13
D gene: TRBD1
clone size: -
J gene: TRBJ2-4
CDR3 protein: CSVGRQGANIQYF
CDR3 DNA: TGCAGCGTGGGCCGGCAGGGGGCAAACATTCAGTACTTC

V gene: TRBV5-5
CDR3 length: 13
D gene: -
clone size: -
J gene: TRBJ1-3
CDR3 protein: CASRLVPGNTIYF
CDR3 DNA: TGTGCCAGCAGACTAGTACCCGGAAACACCATATATTTT

V gene: TRBV5-1
CDR3 length: 15
D gene: TRBD2
clone size: -
J gene: TRBJ2-5
CDR3 protein: CASSQGLAGGETQYF
CDR3 DNA: TGCGCCAGCAGCCAGGGACTAGCGGGAGGAGAGACCCAGTACTTC

V gene: TRBV9
CDR3 length: 15
D gene: -
clone size: -
J gene: TRBJ1-4
CDR3 protein: CASTQGGGINEKLFF
CDR3 DNA: TGTGCCAGCACCCAAGGCGGAGGGATTAATGAAAAACTGTTTTTT

V gene: TRBV29-1
CDR3 length: 12
D gene: -
clone size: -
J gene: TRBJ2-1
CDR3 protein: CSVDENSDEQFF
CDR3 DNA: TGCAGCGTTGACGAGAATAGCGACGAGCAGTTCTTC

V gene: TRBV7-9
CDR3 length: 16
D gene: -
clone size: -
J gene: TRBJ2-2
CDR3 protein: CASSLLRMANTGELFF
CDR3 DNA: TGTGCCAGCAGCTTACTGCGTATGGCGAACACCGGGGAGCTGTTTTTT

V gene: TRBV25-1
CDR3 length: 17
D gene: TRBD1
clone size: -
J gene: TRBJ1-4
CDR3 protein: CASSAGTGYATNEKLFF
CDR3 DNA: TGTGCCAGCAGTGCAGGGACAGGATATGCAACTAATGAAAAACTGTTTTTT

V gene: TRBV10-3
CDR3 length: 14
D gene: TRBD1
clone size: -
J gene: TRBJ2-3
CDR3 protein: CAISAGTGTDTQYF
CDR3 DNA: TGTGCCATCAGCGCCGGGACAGGGACAGATACGCAGTATTTT

V gene: TRBV6-5
CDR3 length: 15
D gene: TRBD1
clone size: -
J gene: TRBJ2-3
CDR3 protein: CASSTVSQGTDTQYF
CDR3 DNA: TGTGCCAGCAGTACGGTTTCACAGGGGACAGATACGCAGTATTTT

V gene: TRBV7-9
CDR3 length: 13
D gene: TRBD1
clone size: -
J gene: TRBJ1-1
CDR3 protein: CASRQGPNTEAFF
CDR3 DNA: TGTGCCAGCAGACAGGGGCCGAACACTGAAGCTTTCTTT

V gene: TRBV30
CDR3 length: 14
D gene: -
clone size: few
J gene: TRBJ1-5
CDR3 protein: CAWSVGQSNQPQHF
CDR3 DNA: TGTGCCTGGAGTGTTGGTCAGAGCAATCAGCCCCAGCATTTT

V gene: TRBV27
CDR3 length: 16
D gene: TRBD1
clone size: -
J gene: TRBJ1-3
CDR3 protein: CASSSTTGGLGNTIYF
CDR3 DNA: TGTGCCAGCAGTTCTACCACAGGGGGCCTTGGAAACACCATATATTTT

V gene: TRBV27
CDR3 length: 14
D gene: TRBD1
clone size: once
J gene: TRBJ1-4
CDR3 protein: CASSSRDREKKLFF
CDR3 DNA: TGTGCCAGCAGTTCCCGGGACAGGGAGAAAAAACTGTTTTTT

V gene: TRBV10-1
CDR3 length: 16
D gene: TRBD1
clone size: -
J gene: TRBJ1-1
CDR3 protein: CASIFRTGREDTEAFF
CDR3 DNA: TGCGCCAGCATTTTTAGGACAGGGAGAGAGGACACTGAAGCTTTCTTT

V gene: TRBV2
CDR3 length: 14
D gene: TRBD1
clone size: -
J gene: TRBJ1-1
CDR3 protein: CASTDRGMGTEAFF
CDR3 DNA: TGTGCCAGCACCGACAGGGGTATGGGCACTGAAGCTTTCTTT

V gene: TRBV5-1
CDR3 length: 15
D gene: -
clone size: -
J gene: TRBJ2-7
CDR3 protein: CASSPGGDFSYEQYF
CDR3 DNA: TGCGCCAGCAGCCCTGGAGGGGACTTTTCCTACGAGCAGTACTTC

V gene: TRBV6-5
CDR3 length: 13
D gene: -
clone size: -
J gene: TRBJ1-3
CDR3 protein: CASSASSGNTIYF
CDR3 DNA: TGTGCCAGCAGTGCGAGCTCTGGAAACACCATATATTTT

V gene: TRBV6-4
CDR3 length: 15
D gene: -
clone size: -
J gene: TRBJ2-6
CDR3 protein: CASSDTGSGANVLTF
CDR3 DNA: TGTGCCAGCAGTGACACAGGGTCTGGGGCCAACGTCCTGACTTTC

V gene: TRBV5-6
CDR3 length: 18
D gene: TRBD1
clone size: -
J gene: TRBJ2-6
CDR3 protein: CASSVTGTGYSGANVLTF
CDR3 DNA: TGTGCCAGCAGCGTGACCGGGACAGGCTACTCTGGGGCCAACGTCCTGACTTTC

V gene: TRBV30
CDR3 length: 15
D gene: TRBD1
clone size: -
J gene: TRBJ2-3
CDR3 protein: CAFNPGTGRTDTQYF
CDR3 DNA: TGTGCCTTTAATCCCGGGACAGGTCGCACAGATACGCAGTATTTT

V gene: TRBV30
CDR3 length: 17
D gene: -
clone size: -
J gene: TRBJ1-5
CDR3 protein: CAWSVDRTAGSNQPQHF
CDR3 DNA: TGTGCCTGGAGTGTAGATCGGACCGCGGGGAGCAATCAGCCCCAGCATTTT

V gene: TRBV30
CDR3 length: 13
D gene: -
clone size: -
J gene: TRBJ2-1
CDR3 protein: CAWSALPSGEQFF
CDR3 DNA: TGTGCCTGGAGTGCCCTACCCTCGGGTGAGCAGTTCTTC

V gene: TRBV7-9
CDR3 length: 14
D gene: -
clone size: few
J gene: TRBJ1-1
CDR3 protein: CASSLARVNTEAFF
CDR3 DNA: TGTGCCAGCAGCTTAGCCCGGGTGAACACTGAAGCTTTCTTT

V gene: TRBV9
CDR3 length: 12
D gene: -
clone size: -
J gene: TRBJ2-2
CDR3 protein: CASSVAPGELFF
CDR3 DNA: TGTGCCAGCAGCGTAGCTCCCGGGGAGCTGTTTTTT

V gene: TRBV5-1
CDR3 length: 16
D gene: TRBD1
clone size: -
J gene: TRBJ1-1
CDR3 protein: CASSLQGAGMNTEAFF
CDR3 DNA: TGCGCCAGCAGCTTACAGGGGGCGGGGATGAACACTGAAGCTTTCTTT

V gene: TRBV12-5
CDR3 length: 15
D gene: -
clone size: -
J gene: TRBJ2-7
CDR3 protein: CASGARNQGNYEQYF
CDR3 DNA: TGTGCTAGTGGCGCAAGAAACCAGGGGAACTACGAGCAGTACTTC

V gene: TRBV4-1
CDR3 length: 13
D gene: -
clone size: -
J gene: TRBJ2-3
CDR3 protein: CASSQDEADTQYF
CDR3 DNA: TGCGCCAGCAGCCAAGACGAGGCAGATACGCAGTATTTT

V gene: TRBV12-5
CDR3 length: 14
D gene: -
clone size: -
J gene: TRBJ2-1
CDR3 protein: CASGQGQIINEQFF
CDR3 DNA: TGTGCTAGTGGTCAAGGACAGATAATCAATGAGCAGTTCTTC

V gene: TRBV14
CDR3 length: 15
D gene: TRBD2
clone size: -
J gene: TRBJ2-7
CDR3 protein: CASSQEGGLTYEQYF
CDR3 DNA: TGTGCCAGCAGCCAAGAGGGAGGGCTTACCTACGAGCAGTACTTC

V gene: TRBV5-1
CDR3 length: 16
D gene: -
clone size: -
J gene: TRBJ2-6
CDR3 protein: CASSAQGTSGANVLTF
CDR3 DNA: TGCGCCAGCAGCGCCCAGGGGACCTCTGGGGCCAACGTCCTGACTTTC

V gene: TRBV14
CDR3 length: 16
D gene: -
clone size: -
J gene: TRBJ1-2
CDR3 protein: CASSLRHEGTAYGYTF
CDR3 DNA: TGTGCCAGCAGCCTACGACATGAGGGTACGGCCTATGGCTACACCTTC

V gene: TRBV30
CDR3 length: 13
D gene: -
clone size: -
J gene: TRBJ2-5
CDR3 protein: CAWSASSEETQYF
CDR3 DNA: TGTGCCTGGAGCGCATCCTCGGAAGAGACCCAGTACTTC

V gene: TRBV5-6
CDR3 length: 12
D gene: -
clone size: -
J gene: TRBJ2-2
CDR3 protein: CASKELTGELFF
CDR3 DNA: TGTGCCAGCAAGGAGTTGACCGGGGAGCTGTTTTTT

V gene: TRBV5-1
CDR3 length: 18
D gene: -
clone size: -
J gene: TRBJ1-1
CDR3 protein: CASSLAGTIQQMNTEAFF
CDR3 DNA: TGCGCCAGCAGCTTGGCAGGGACAATACAACAAATGAACACTGAAGCTTTCTTT

V gene: TRBV6-4
CDR3 length: 14
D gene: -
clone size: -
J gene: TRBJ2-3
CDR3 protein: CASSDERSTDTQYF
CDR3 DNA: TGTGCCAGCAGTGACGAGCGGAGCACAGATACGCAGTATTTT

V gene: TRBV19
CDR3 length: 15
D gene: TRBD1
clone size: once
J gene: TRBJ1-5
CDR3 protein: CASSPYGQGNQPQHF
CDR3 DNA: TGTGCCAGTAGTCCGTATGGACAGGGGAATCAGCCCCAGCATTTT

V gene: TRBV30
CDR3 length: 16
D gene: TRBD2
clone size: -
J gene: TRBJ2-1
CDR3 protein: CAWSVSSGSPYNEQFF
CDR3 DNA: TGTGCCTGGAGTGTTTCTAGCGGGAGTCCCTACAATGAGCAGTTCTTC

V gene: TRBV5-1
CDR3 length: 12
D gene: -
clone size: -
J gene: TRBJ2-7
CDR3 protein: CASSLPSYEQYF
CDR3 DNA: TGCGCCAGCAGCTTGCCGTCCTACGAGCAGTACTTC

V gene: TRBV29-1
CDR3 length: 15
D gene: -
clone size: -
J gene: TRBJ2-7
CDR3 protein: CSRPSSGVPSYEQYF
CDR3 DNA: TGCAGCCGTCCCTCTTCCGGGGTCCCCTCCTACGAGCAGTACTTC

V gene: TRBV6-5
CDR3 length: 14
D gene: -
clone size: -
J gene: TRBJ2-7
CDR3 protein: CASSYSAPGHEQYF
CDR3 DNA: TGTGCCAGCAGTTACTCGGCCCCAGGCCACGAGCAGTACTTC

V gene: TRBV27
CDR3 length: 19
D gene: TRBD2
clone size: -
J gene: TRBJ2-1
CDR3 protein: CASSPKTTGTSVSYNEQFF
CDR3 DNA: TGTGCCAGCAGTCCAAAGACTACCGGGACTAGCGTCTCCTACAATGAGCAGTTCTTC

V gene: TRBV5-1
CDR3 length: 17
D gene: TRBD2
clone size: -
J gene: TRBJ2-1
CDR3 protein: CASSEQKLAGSDNEQFF
CDR3 DNA: TGCGCCAGCAGCGAACAGAAACTAGCGGGGAGTGACAATGAGCAGTTCTTC

V gene: TRBV27
CDR3 length: 15
D gene: TRBD1
clone size: -
J gene: TRBJ2-2
CDR3 protein: CASSFGTGATGELFF
CDR3 DNA: TGTGCCAGCAGTTTCGGGACAGGAGCCACCGGGGAGCTGTTTTTT

V gene: TRBV5-1
CDR3 length: 15
D gene: TRBD1
clone size: large
J gene: TRBJ1-2
CDR3 protein: CASSLEGDRVGGYTF
CDR3 DNA: TGCGCCAGCAGCTTGGAAGGGGACAGGGTTGGTGGCTACACCTTC

V gene: TRBV27
CDR3 length: 12
D gene: TRBD1
clone size: once
J gene: TRBJ1-1
CDR3 protein: CASTTGGTEAFF
CDR3 DNA: TGTGCCAGCACAACAGGGGGGACTGAAGCTTTCTTT

V gene: TRBV7-9
CDR3 length: 12
D gene: -
clone size: -
J gene: TRBJ2-1
CDR3 protein: CASSPRQDEQFF
CDR3 DNA: TGTGCCAGCAGCCCACGACAGGATGAGCAGTTCTTC

V gene: TRBV10-3
CDR3 length: 15
D gene: TRBD2
clone size: -
J gene: TRBJ2-2
CDR3 protein: CAIRLGEGYTGELFF
CDR3 DNA: TGTGCCATCAGACTCGGGGAGGGATACACCGGGGAGCTGTTTTTT

V gene: TRBV19
CDR3 length: 14
D gene: -
clone size: -
J gene: TRBJ2-7
CDR3 protein: CASSMSTASYEQYF
CDR3 DNA: TGTGCCAGTAGTATGTCGACAGCCTCCTACGAGCAGTACTTC

V gene: TRBV10-2
CDR3 length: 15
D gene: -
clone size: -
J gene: TRBJ1-5
CDR3 protein: CASSEVGEGGQPQHF
CDR3 DNA: TGCGCCAGCAGTGAGGTGGGGGAGGGCGGTCAGCCCCAGCATTTT

V gene: TRBV7-9
CDR3 length: 14
D gene: -
clone size: -
J gene: TRBJ2-1
CDR3 protein: CASSLTHSDNEQFF
CDR3 DNA: TGTGCCAGCAGCTTAACTCACAGTGACAATGAGCAGTTCTTC

V gene: TRBV18
CDR3 length: 15
D gene: TRBD2
clone size: -
J gene: TRBJ2-4
CDR3 protein: CASSPGGGSKNIQYF
CDR3 DNA: TGTGCCAGCTCACCGGGGGGAGGGTCCAAAAACATTCAGTACTTC

V gene: TRBV30
CDR3 length: 12
D gene: TRBD1
clone size: -
J gene: TRBJ1-5
CDR3 protein: CAWDRENQPQHF
CDR3 DNA: TGTGCCTGGGACAGGGAGAATCAGCCCCAGCATTTT

V gene: TRBV6-5
CDR3 length: 16
D gene: TRBD1
clone size: -
J gene: TRBJ1-2
CDR3 protein: CASSSLDRVLNYGYTF
CDR3 DNA: TGTGCCAGCAGTTCCCTTGACAGGGTCTTAAACTATGGCTACACCTTC

V gene: TRBV2
CDR3 length: 17
D gene: -
clone size: -
J gene: TRBJ1-3
CDR3 protein: CASTQLPQGVPGNTIYF
CDR3 DNA: TGTGCCAGCACTCAACTGCCACAGGGAGTGCCCGGAAACACCATATATTTT